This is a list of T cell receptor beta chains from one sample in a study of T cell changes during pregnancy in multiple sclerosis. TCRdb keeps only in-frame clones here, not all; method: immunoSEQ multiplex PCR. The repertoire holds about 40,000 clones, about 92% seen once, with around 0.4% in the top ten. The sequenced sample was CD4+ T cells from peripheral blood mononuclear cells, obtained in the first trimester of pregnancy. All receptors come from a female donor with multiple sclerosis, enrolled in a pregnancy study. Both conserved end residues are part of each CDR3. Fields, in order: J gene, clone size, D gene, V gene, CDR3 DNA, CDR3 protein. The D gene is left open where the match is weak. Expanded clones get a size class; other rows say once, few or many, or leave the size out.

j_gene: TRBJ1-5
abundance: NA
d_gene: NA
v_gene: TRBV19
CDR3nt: TGTGCCAGTAAGGTACAGACCCATAGCAATCAGCCCCAGCATTTT
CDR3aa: CASKVQTHSNQPQHF

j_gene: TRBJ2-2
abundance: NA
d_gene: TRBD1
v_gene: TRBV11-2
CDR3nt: TGTGCCAGCAGCCCCCAGGGGGCAAAATCCGGGGAGCTGTTTTTT
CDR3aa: CASSPQGAKSGELFF

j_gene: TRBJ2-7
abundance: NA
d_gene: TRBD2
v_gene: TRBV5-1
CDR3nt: TGCGCCAGCAGCATTAGCGGGAGCTCCTACGAGCAGTACTTC
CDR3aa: CASSISGSSYEQYF

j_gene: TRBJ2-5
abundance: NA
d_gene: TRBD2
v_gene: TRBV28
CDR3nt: TGTGCCAGCAGTTCCCCTCGACTAGCCTCGGTAATGGGCCAGTACTTC
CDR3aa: CASSSPRLASVMGQYF

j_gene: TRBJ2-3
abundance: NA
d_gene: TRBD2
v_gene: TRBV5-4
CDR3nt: TGTGCCAGCAGCTTTAAGACTAGCGGAAAAAAGGATACGCAGTATTTT
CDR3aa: CASSFKTSGKKDTQYF

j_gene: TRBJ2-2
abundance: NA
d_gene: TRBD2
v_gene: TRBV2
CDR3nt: TGTGCCAGCAGGCCGGGACTAGCGGGGGGCAACATAGGCGGGGAGCTGTTTTTT
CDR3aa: CASRPGLAGGNIGGELFF

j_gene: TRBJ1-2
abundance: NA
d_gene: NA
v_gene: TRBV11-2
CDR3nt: TGTGCCAGCGGCAACTATGGCTACACCTTC
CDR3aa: CASGNYGYTF

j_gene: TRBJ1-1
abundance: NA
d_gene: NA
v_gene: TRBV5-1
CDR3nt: TGCGCCAGCAGCCCCCACCCACAGGGTTCGAACACTGAAGCTTTCTTT
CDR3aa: CASSPHPQGSNTEAFF

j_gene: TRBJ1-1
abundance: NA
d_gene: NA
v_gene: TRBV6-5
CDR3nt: TGTGCCAGTACTTCCCCGGGGGTCTTCTCTGAAGCTTTCTTT
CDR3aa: CASTSPGVFSEAFF

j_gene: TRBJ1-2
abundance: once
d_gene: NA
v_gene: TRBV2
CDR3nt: TGTGCCAGCAGTGACAGGGGCTTCGCGGATGGCTACACCTTC
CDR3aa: CASSDRGFADGYTF

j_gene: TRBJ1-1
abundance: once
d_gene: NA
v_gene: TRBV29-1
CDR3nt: TGCAGCGCCAGGTGGTCAGATAACACTGAAGCTTTCTTT
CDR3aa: CSARWSDNTEAFF

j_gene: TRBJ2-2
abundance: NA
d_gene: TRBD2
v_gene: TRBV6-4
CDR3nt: TGTGCCAGCAGTGAACGACTAGCCTCCACCGGGGAGCTGTTTTTT
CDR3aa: CASSERLASTGELFF

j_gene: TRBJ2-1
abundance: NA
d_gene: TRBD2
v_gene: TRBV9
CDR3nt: TGTGCCAGCAGCGTCAGCTTAGCGGGAGCGGATGAGCAGTTCTTC
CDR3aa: CASSVSLAGADEQFF

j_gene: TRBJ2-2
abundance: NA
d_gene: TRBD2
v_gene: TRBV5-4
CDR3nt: TGTGCCAGCAGCTTGGCGGCGGGGGGTGGGGAGCTGTTTTTT
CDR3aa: CASSLAAGGGELFF

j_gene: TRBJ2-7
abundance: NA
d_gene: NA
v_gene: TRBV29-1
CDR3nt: TGCAGCGGGGGGGACTGGTTGTACGAGCAGTACTTC
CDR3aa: CSGGDWLYEQYF

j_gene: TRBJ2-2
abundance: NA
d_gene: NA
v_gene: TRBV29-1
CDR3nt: TGCAGCGTTGGACATCCCACCGGGGAGCTGTTTTTT
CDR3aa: CSVGHPTGELFF

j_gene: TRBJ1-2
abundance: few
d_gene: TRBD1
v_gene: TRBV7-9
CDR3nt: TGTGCCAGCAGCTCCCGGGGGACAGATTATGGCTACACCTTC
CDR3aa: CASSSRGTDYGYTF

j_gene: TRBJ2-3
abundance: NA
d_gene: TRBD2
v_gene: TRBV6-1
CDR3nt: TGTGCCAGCAGGGGACTAGCGGGGGGCTTAGCCGGGCAGTATTTT
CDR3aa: CASRGLAGGLAGQYF

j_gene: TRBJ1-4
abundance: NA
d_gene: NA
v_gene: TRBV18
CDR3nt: TGTGCCAGCTCGCACGGGCGGGATGAAAAACTGTTTTTT
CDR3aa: CASSHGRDEKLFF

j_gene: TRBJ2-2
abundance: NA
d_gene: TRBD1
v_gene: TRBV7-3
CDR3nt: TGTGCCAGCAGCAACGGGGACAGAGCCACCGGGGAGCTGTTTTTT
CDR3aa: CASSNGDRATGELFF

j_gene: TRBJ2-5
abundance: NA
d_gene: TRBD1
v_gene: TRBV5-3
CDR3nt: TGTGCCAGAAGCTCCCCCCCGGACCCGGCGGACAGGGAGACCCAGTACTTC
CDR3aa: CARSSPPDPADRETQYF

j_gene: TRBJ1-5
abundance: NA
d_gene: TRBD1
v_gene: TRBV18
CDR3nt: TGTGCCAGCTCGCCTCCGGGACAGGGCTTCCAGGCCCAGCATTTT
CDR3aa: CASSPPGQGFQAQHF

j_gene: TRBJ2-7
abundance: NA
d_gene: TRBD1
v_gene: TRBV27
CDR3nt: TGTGCCAGCAGTCCCGGGACAGGAAGCGCCCACGAGCAGTACTTC
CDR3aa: CASSPGTGSAHEQYF

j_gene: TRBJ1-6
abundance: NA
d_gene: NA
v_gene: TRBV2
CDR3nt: TGTGCCAGCAAGGAGCAACCCTCCTATAATTCACCCCTCCACTTT
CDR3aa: CASKEQPSYNSPLHF

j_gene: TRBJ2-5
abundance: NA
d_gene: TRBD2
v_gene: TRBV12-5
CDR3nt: TGTGCTAGTGGTTTAAGCGGGAGCAAGGAGACCCAGTACTTC
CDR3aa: CASGLSGSKETQYF